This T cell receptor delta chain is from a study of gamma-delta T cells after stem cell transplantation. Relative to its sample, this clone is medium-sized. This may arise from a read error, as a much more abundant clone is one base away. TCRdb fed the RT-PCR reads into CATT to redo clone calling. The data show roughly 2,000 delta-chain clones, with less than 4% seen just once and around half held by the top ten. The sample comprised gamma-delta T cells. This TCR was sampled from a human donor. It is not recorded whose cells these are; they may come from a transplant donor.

The CDR3 loop is CACDTVSPHTDKLIF. The CDR3 DNA sequence: TGTGCCTGTGACACCGTCTCCCCCCACACCGATAAACTCATCTTT. The gene calls are TRDV2 and TRDJ1; the D is unclear. Per germline, CDR1 GEAIGNYY and CDR2 EKD. Deletions cut 0 bases from V and 0 bases from J, with 10 bases between. The CDR3 spans 15 residues.